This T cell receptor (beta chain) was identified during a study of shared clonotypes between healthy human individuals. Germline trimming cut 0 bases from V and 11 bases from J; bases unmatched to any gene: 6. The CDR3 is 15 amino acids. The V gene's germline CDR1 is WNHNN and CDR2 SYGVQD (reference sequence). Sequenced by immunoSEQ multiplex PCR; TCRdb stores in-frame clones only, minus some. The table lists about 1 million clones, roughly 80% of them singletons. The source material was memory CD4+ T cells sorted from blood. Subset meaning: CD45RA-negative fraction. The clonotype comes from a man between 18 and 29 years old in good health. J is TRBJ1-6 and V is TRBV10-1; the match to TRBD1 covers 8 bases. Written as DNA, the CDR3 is TGCGCCAGCAGTGAGTCGGCAGGGGGCATTACACCCCTCCACTTT. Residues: CASSESAGGITPLHF.